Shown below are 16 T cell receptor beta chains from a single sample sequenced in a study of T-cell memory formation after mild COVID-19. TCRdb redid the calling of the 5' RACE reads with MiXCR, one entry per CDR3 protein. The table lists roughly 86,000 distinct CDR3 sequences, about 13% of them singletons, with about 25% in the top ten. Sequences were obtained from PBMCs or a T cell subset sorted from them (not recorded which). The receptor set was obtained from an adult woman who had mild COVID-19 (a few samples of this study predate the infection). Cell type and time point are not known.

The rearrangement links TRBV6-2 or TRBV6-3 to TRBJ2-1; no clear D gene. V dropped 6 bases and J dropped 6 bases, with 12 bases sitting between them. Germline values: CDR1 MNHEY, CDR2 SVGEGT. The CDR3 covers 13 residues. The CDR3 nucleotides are TGTGCCAGCAGCCCCCCAGCCCGCAATGAGCAGTTCTTC. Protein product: CASSPPARNEQFF.

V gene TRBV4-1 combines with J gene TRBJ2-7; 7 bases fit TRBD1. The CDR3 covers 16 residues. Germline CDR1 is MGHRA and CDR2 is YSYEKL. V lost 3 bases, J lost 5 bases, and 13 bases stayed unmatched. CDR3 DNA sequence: TGCGCCAGCAGCCAGGGTCCTACAGGGGTTGGGGACGAGCAGTACTTC. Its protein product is CASSQGPTGVGDEQYF.

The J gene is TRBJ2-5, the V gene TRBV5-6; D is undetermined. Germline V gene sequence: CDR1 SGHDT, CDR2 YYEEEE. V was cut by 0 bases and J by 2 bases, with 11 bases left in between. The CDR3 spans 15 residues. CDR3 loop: CASSLEFGIQETQYF. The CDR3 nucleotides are TGTGCCAGCAGCTTGGAGTTTGGGATTCAAGAGACCCAGTACTTC.

This CDR3 reads CASTARGPTDTQYF. DNA of the CDR3: TGTGCCAGCACGGCCAGGGGGCCCACAGATACGCAGTATTTT. V is TRBV12-3 or TRBV12-4 and J is TRBJ2-3, with TRBD1 matching over 8 bases. The CDR3 loop spans 14 amino acids. Losses at the gene ends were 7 bases for V and 2 bases for J; bases not matched to a gene: 5.

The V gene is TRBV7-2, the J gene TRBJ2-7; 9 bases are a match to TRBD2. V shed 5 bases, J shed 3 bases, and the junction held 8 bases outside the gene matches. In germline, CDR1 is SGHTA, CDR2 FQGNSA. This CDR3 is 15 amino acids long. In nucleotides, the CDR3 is TGTGCCAGCAGCCCATTTCGCGGGGGGGTCTACGAGCAGTACTTC. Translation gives CASSPFRGGVYEQYF.

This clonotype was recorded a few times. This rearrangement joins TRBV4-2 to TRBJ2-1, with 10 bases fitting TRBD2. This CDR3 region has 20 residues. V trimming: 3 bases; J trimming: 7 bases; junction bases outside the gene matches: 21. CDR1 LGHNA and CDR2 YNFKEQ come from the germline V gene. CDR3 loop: CASSQTGWGSTSGPWNEQFF. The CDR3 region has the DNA TGTGCCAGCAGCCAGACGGGTTGGGGTTCGACTAGCGGGCCTTGGAATGAGCAGTTCTTC.

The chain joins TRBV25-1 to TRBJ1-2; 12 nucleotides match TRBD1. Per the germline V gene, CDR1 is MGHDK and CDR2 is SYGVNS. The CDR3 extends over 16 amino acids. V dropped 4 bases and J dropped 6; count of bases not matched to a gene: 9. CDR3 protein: CASSAGTGGGWNGYTF. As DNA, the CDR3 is TGTGCCAGCAGTGCTGGGACAGGGGGCGGCTGGAATGGCTACACCTTC.

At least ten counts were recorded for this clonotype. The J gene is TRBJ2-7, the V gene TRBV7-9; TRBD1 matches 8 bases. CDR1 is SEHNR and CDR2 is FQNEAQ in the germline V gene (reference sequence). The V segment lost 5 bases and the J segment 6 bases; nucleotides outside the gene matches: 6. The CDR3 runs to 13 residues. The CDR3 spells CASSISTGVEQYF. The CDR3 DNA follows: TGTGCCAGCAGCATTTCGACAGGGGTCGAGCAGTACTTC.

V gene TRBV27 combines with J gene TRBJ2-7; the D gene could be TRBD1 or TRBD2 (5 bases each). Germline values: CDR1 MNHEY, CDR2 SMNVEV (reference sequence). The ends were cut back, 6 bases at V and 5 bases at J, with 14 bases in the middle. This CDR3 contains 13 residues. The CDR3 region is CASSTLGTHEQYF. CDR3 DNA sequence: TGTGCCAGCAGCACTCTGGGGACCCACGAGCAGTACTTC.

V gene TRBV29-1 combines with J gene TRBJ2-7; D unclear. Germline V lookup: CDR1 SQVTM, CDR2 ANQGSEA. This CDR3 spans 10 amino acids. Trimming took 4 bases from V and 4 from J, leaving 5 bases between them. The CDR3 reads CSVVSYEQYF. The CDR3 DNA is TGCAGCGTTGTCTCGTACGAGCAGTACTTC.

CDR3 in amino acids: CASSLGLRRGDEQYF. DNA of the CDR3: TGCGCCAGCAGCCTCGGACTCCGCCGCGGGGACGAGCAGTACTTC. This chain joins TRBV4-1 and TRBJ2-7; maybe TRBD2 (6 bases). Looked up from germline, CDR1 is MGHRA and CDR2 is YSYEKL. This CDR3 is 15 amino acids long. Trimming took 4 bases from V and 5 from J, leaving 18 bases between them.

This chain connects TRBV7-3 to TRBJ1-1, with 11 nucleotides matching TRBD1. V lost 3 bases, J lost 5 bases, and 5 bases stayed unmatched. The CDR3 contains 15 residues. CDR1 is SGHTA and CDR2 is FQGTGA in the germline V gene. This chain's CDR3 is CASSLSGTGGTEAFF. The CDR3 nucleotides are TGTGCCAGCAGCTTGTCGGGGACAGGGGGAACTGAAGCTTTCTTT.

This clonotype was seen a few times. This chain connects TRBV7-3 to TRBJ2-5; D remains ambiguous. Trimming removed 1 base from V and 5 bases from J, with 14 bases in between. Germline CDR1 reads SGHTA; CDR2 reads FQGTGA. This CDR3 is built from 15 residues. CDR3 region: CASSLNAFYAETQYF. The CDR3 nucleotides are TGTGCCAGCAGCTTAAATGCCTTTTACGCCGAGACCCAGTACTTC.

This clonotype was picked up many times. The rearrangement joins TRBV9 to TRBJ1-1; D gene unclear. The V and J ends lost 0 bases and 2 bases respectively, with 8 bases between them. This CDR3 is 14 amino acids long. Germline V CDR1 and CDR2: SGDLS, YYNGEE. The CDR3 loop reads CASSVGRTNTEAFF. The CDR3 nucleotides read TGTGCCAGCAGCGTAGGGCGGACTAACACTGAAGCTTTCTTT.

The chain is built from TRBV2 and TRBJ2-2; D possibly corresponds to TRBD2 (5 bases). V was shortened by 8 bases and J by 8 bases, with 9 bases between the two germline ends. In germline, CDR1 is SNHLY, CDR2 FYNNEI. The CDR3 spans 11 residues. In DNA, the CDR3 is TGTGCCAGCGCCCGGGGTGGGGAGCTGTTTTTT. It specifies CASARGGELFF.

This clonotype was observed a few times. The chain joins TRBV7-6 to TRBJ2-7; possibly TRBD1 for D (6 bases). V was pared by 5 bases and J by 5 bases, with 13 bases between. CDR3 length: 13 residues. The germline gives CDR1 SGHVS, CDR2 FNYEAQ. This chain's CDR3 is CASSATGFNEQYF. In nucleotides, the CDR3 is TGTGCCAGCAGCGCCACAGGGTTCAACGAGCAGTACTTC.